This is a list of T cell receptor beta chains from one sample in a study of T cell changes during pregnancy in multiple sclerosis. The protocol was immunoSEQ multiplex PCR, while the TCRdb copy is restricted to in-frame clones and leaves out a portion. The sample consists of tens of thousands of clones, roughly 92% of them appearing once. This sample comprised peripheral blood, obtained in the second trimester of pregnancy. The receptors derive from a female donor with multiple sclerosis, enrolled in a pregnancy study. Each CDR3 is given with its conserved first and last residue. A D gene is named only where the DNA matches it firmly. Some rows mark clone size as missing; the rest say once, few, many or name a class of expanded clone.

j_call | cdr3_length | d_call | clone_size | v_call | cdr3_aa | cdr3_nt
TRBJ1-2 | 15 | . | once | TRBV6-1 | CASIVGGLFTYGYTF | TGTGCCAGCATCGTGGGGGGTCTTTTCACCTATGGCTACACCTTC
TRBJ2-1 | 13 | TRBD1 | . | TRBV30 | CARTGGFDNEQFF | TGTGCCCGTACAGGGGGCTTTGACAATGAGCAGTTCTTC
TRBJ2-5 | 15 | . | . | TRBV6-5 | CASNQFGDPQETQYF | TGTGCCAGCAACCAGTTTGGAGACCCCCAAGAGACCCAGTACTTC
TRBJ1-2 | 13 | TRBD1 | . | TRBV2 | CASTGQGGLGYTF | TGTGCCAGCACCGGACAGGGGGGCCTCGGCTACACCTTC
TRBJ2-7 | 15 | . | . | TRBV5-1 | CASSLVAGNSYEQYF | TGCGCCAGCAGCTTAGTGGCAGGGAACTCCTACGAGCAGTACTTC
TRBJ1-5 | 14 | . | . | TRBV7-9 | CASSLSAGNQPQHF | TGTGCCAGCAGCTTGAGTGCGGGCAATCAGCCCCAGCATTTT
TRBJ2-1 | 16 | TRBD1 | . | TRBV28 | CASRPPGQETYNEQFF | TGTGCCAGCAGACCCCCGGGACAGGAGACGTACAATGAGCAGTTCTTC
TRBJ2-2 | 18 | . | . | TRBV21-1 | CASSKTLTSGSPTGELFF | TGTGCCAGCAGCAAAACTTTAACTAGCGGGAGTCCAACCGGGGAGCTGTTTTTT
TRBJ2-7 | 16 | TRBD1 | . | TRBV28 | CASSLGLGTGIHEQYF | TGTGCCAGCAGTCTCGGGTTGGGGACAGGGATCCACGAGCAGTACTTC
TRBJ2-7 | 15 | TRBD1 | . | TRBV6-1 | CASSEIGTGPYEQYF | TGTGCCAGCAGTGAAATAGGGACAGGACCCTACGAGCAGTACTTC
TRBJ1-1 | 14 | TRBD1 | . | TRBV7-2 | CASSSDRGWAEAFF | TGTGCCAGCAGCTCCGACAGGGGTTGGGCTGAAGCTTTCTTT
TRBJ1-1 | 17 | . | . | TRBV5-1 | CASSLAGEHPRRTEAFF | TGCGCCAGCAGCTTGGCCGGAGAGCACCCCCGCCGGACTGAAGCTTTCTTT
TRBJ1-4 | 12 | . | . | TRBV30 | CAWGQYNEKLFF | TGTGCCTGGGGACAGTATAATGAAAAACTGTTTTTT
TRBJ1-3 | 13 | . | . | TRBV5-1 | CASRVYSGNTIYF | TGCGCCAGCAGAGTCTACTCTGGAAACACCATATATTTT
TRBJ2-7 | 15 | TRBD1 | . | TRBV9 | CASSATWAGGYEQYF | TGTGCCAGCAGCGCGACCTGGGCAGGGGGCTACGAGCAGTACTTC
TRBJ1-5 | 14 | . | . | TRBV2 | CASSAGTRNQPQHF | TGTGCCAGCAGTGCGGGGACACGCAATCAGCCCCAGCATTTT